This T cell receptor beta chain was observed in a study of T cells in Graves' hyperthyroidism and ophthalmopathy. The germline V gene has CDR1 MDHEN and CDR2 SYDVKM. CDR3 length: 17 residues. V was clipped by 2 bases and J by 2 bases, with 18 bases between them. Amplification yielded TCR beta CDR3 regions, with RNA transcripts as the source. The primer set for the first-round RT-PCR of the TCR CDR3 was HTBI. TCRdb called the multiplex PCR reads again in MiXCR, with one record for every CDR3 protein. This sample has 370,000 or so distinct CDR3 sequences, with approximately 25% found just once. Uncontrolled infection, other autoimmune disease, pregnancy and lactation each barred patients from inclusion. It was 10 ml of fresh peripheral blood that supplied the PBMCs. This clonotype was observed at least ten times. The antigen is not known. General study points: Among thyroid clonotypes expanded above 0.001, most also appeared in blood. Stable hyperthyroidism was told apart from ophthalmopathy by a model built on 13 V-J features.

This TCR was recovered from a man between 45 and 60 years old with Graves' hyperthyroidism. The J gene is TRBJ2-5, the V gene TRBV28, with a weak D call TRBD2 (7 bases). Sample: blood. The CDR3 nucleotides read TGTGCCAGCAGTTTAGCGGGGGCGGTGTGGGGGCAAGAGACCCAGTACTTC. Protein: CASSLAGAVWGQETQYF. The entire variable domain, with the rest obtained from reference TRBV28 and TRBJ2-5, is as follows: DVKVTQSSRYLVKRTGEKVFLECVQDMDHENMFWYRQDPGLGLRLIYFSYDVKMKEKGDIPEGYSVSREKKERFSLILESASTNQTSMYLCASSLAGAVWGQETQYFGPGTRLLVL.